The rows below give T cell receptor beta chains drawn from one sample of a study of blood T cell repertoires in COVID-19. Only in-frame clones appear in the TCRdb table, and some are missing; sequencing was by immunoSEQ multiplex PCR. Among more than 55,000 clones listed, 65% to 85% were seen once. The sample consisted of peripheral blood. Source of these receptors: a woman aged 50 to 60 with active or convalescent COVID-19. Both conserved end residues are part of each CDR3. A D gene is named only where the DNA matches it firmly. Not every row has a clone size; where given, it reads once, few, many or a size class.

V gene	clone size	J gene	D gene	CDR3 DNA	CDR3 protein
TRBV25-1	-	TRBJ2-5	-	TGTGCCAGCAGGAGGGGGGAGACCCAGTACTTC	CASRRGETQYF
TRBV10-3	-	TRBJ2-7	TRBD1	TGTGCCATCAGTGGGGGACAGGGGGCCGGCAGCGAGCAGTACTTC	CAISGGQGAGSEQYF
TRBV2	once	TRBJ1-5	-	TGTGCCAGCAGTGTGCAGCGATCCAATCAGCCCCAGCATTTT	CASSVQRSNQPQHF
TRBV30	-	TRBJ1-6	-	TGTGCCTGGAGCCTTCTAAGCAGGCAAGGCACTAATTCACCCCTCCACTTT	CAWSLLSRQGTNSPLHF
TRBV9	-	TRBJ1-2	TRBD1	TGTGCCAGCAGCGAACGAGGGGGCCCCTATGGCTACACCTTC	CASSERGGPYGYTF
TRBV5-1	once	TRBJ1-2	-	TGCGCCAGCAGCTTGGAGCCGGCGGTTCACTATGGCTACACCTTC	CASSLEPAVHYGYTF
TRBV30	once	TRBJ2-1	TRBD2	TGTGCCCCCCGGGGGGGACTAACCTACAATGAGCAGTTCTTC	CAPRGGLTYNEQFF
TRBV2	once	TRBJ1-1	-	TGTGCCAGCAGTGTTTGGCGGGTGAACACTGAAGCTTTCTTT	CASSVWRVNTEAFF
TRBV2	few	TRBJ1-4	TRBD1	TGTGCCAGCAGTAACGACAGGGGGCTTTTTGAAAAACTGTTTTTT	CASSNDRGLFEKLFF
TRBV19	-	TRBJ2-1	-	TGTGCCAGTAGTGCCAGCCAGGGGAGTCACAATGAGCAGTTCTTC	CASSASQGSHNEQFF
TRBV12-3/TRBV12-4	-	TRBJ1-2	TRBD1	TGTGCCAGCAGTTATGGGACAGCATCCGGCTACACCTTC	CASSYGTASGYTF
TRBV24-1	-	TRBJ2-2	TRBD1	TGTGCCACCAGTGATTTGCGAGGGGGCGCGAACACCGGGGAGCTGTTTTTT	CATSDLRGGANTGELFF
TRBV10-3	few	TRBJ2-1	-	TGTGCCATCAGTGCGAACTTCGGGAACGAGCAGTTCTTC	CAISANFGNEQFF
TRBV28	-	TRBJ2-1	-	TGTGCCAGCTATTCCGGTGGAGGCGTTTACAATGAGCAGTTCTTC	CASYSGGGVYNEQFF
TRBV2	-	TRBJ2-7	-	TGTGCCAGCAGTGATTCGTGGGAGTGGGCCTACGAGCAGTACTTC	CASSDSWEWAYEQYF
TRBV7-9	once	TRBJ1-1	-	TGTGCCAGCAGCTTAGGCGAGGGATCCAACACTGAAGCTTTCTTT	CASSLGEGSNTEAFF
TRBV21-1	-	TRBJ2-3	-	TGTGCCAGCAGCAAAAGGATGGGTCAGGGGAGTTCAGATACGCAGTATTTT	CASSKRMGQGSSDTQYF
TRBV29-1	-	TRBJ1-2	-	TGCAGCGTTGACGGGGTTAACTATGGCTACACCTTC	CSVDGVNYGYTF
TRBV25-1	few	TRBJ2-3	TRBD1	TGTGCCAGCAGTGATGACAGGGGGCCAGGGACAGATACGCAGTATTTT	CASSDDRGPGTDTQYF
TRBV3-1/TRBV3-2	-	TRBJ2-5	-	TGTGCCAGCAGCCCTCGTGGAAACAGCCAAGAGACCCAGTACTTC	CASSPRGNSQETQYF
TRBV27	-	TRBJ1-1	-	TGTGCCAGCAGTTTCAGGTCTGCCACTGAAGCTTTCTTT	CASSFRSATEAFF
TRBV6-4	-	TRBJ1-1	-	TGTGCCAGCAGGAGGGACACCTCGAACACTGAAGCTTTCTTT	CASRRDTSNTEAFF
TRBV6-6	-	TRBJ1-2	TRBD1	TGTGCCAGCACCGAGACAGGGCGGGGCTATGGCTACACCTTC	CASTETGRGYGYTF
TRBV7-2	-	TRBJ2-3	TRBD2	TGTGCCAGCAGCCCGTTTGAGCGGGAGGTCACAGATACGCAGTATTTT	CASSPFEREVTDTQYF
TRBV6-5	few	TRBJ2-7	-	TGTGCCAGCAGTTACTCTCCCGAGGCGGGCTACGAGCAGTACTTC	CASSYSPEAGYEQYF
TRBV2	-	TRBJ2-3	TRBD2	TGTGCCAGCAGAGGCGGGAGGGCCCATTGGGATACGCAGTATTTT	CASRGGRAHWDTQYF
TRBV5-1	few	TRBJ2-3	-	TGCGCCAGCAGCCCACTCCTCGGGGGAGGGGGGGCAGATACGCAGTATTTT	CASSPLLGGGGADTQYF
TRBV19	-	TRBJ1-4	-	TGTGCCAGTAGTATGACGGCCGTTGGAGGGTATAAACTGTTTTTT	CASSMTAVGGYKLFF
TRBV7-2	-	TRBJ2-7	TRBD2	TGTGCCAGCAGCCTCGCGTGGGGGACTAGCGGTTCCTACGAGCAGTACTTC	CASSLAWGTSGSYEQYF
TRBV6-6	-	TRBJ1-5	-	TGTGCCAGCAGTTACTCGTCGAATCAGCCCCAGCATTTT	CASSYSSNQPQHF
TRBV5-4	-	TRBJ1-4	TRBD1	TGTGCCAGCAGTTCAGGGGGAGGGACAGGGATAGGAAAACTGTTTTTT	CASSSGGGTGIGKLFF
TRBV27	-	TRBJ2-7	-	TGTGCCAGCGGACTAACCTACGAGCAGTACTTC	CASGLTYEQYF
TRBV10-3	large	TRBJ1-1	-	TGTGCCATCAGTGAGTCGGCAAGCACTGAAGCTTTCTTT	CAISESASTEAFF
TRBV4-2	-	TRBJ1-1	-	TGTGCCAGCAGCCAAGCCGGCAGGGCGAACACTGAAGCTTTCTTT	CASSQAGRANTEAFF
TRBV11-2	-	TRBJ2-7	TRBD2	TGTGCCAGCAGCTTACAGTCTAGCGGGGTGGCCTACGAGCAGTACTTC	CASSLQSSGVAYEQYF
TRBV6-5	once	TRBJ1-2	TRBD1	TGTGCCAGCGGACAGGGCCTGAACTATGGCTACACCTTC	CASGQGLNYGYTF